The TCR beta chain under discussion was sequenced for a study of T-cell memory formation after mild COVID-19. Study details: The two donors had largely donor-specific TCR clusters.

Germline V gene data show CDR1 as SGHRS and CDR2 as YFSETQ. CDR3 size: 15 residues. V was pared by 0 bases and J by 4 bases, with 4 bases of the junction left unmatched. Study findings and constraints: Clones contracting day 15 to 85 were balanced CD4/CD8; later expanders leaned CD4+. Cross-reactive memory seemingly joined, as some responding clones were found in pre-infection memory.

Turning to this clonotype: Antigen specificity is unknown.

5'RACE with constant-segment primers built TCRalpha and TCRbeta cDNA libraries with UMIs. In TCRdb, the 5' RACE reads were re-called with MiXCR into one record per CDR3 protein. The sample has around 200,000 distinct CDR3 sequences, 10% seen once; the top ten hold just over 3%. The sequenced sample was PBMCs or a T cell subset sorted from them (not recorded which). This sequence originates from a man younger than 30 who had mild COVID-19 (a few samples of this study predate the infection). Cell type and time point are not known. This rearrangement joins TRBV5-1 to TRBJ2-5, with 9 bases lining up with TRBD2. The CDR3 DNA follows: TGCGCCAGCAGCTTGGTAGCGGGGGCCGCAGAGACCCAGTACTTC. It yields the protein CASSLVAGAAETQYF. Full variable domain (remainder filled in from reference TRBV5-1 and TRBJ2-5): KAGVTQTPRYLIKTRGQQVTLSCSPISGHRSVSWYQQTPGQGLQFLFEYFSETQRNKGNFPGRFSGRQFSNSRSEMNVSTLELGDSALYLCASSLVAGAAETQYFGPGTRLLVL.